The T cell receptor beta chain described here comes from a study of cytomegalovirus exposure and HLA in healthy donors. Overall study findings and caveats: It was reported that the classifier diagnosed cytomegalovirus status with high specificity and sensitivity in both the original and validation cohorts. With DRB1 most and HLA-C fewest, TCR association rates differed between HLA loci in a later analysis. Many donors carried some public TCRs, although rarity characterized most TCR sequences. Later work found most CMV-associated TCR beta chains apparently HLA-restricted.

This clone was counted a few times. The antigen remains undetermined. PCR employed 60 Vbeta and 13 Jbeta primers. The protocol was immunoSEQ multiplex PCR, while the TCRdb copy is restricted to in-frame clones and leaves out a portion. The repertoire consists of 100,000 to 150,000 clones, with around 80% occurring once and the leading ten covering 9.5% to 13%. CDR1 and CDR2 from the germline V gene are SNHLY and FYNNEI. The CDR3 spans 15 residues. Trimming left V 8 bases short and J 0 bases short, with 14 bases between. Sequencing was done on a sample of PBMCs. The clonotype was recovered from a man in his thirties or forties in good health and CMV-seropositive. V usage is TRBV2 and J usage is TRBJ2-1, with D maybe TRBD2 (6 bases). CDR3 residues: CASGRRAGSYNEQFF. The CDR3 DNA sequence: TGTGCCAGCGGACGGAGGGCCGGCTCCTACAATGAGCAGTTCTTC.